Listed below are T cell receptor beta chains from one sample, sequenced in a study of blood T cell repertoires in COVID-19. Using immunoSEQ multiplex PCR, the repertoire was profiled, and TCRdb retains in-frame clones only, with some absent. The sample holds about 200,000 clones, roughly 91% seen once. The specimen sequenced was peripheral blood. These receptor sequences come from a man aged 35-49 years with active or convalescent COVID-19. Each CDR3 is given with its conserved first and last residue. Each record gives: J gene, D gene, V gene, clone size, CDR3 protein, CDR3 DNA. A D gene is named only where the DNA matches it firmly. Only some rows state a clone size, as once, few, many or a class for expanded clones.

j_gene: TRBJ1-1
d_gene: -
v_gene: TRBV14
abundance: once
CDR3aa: CASNPGMATEAFF
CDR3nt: TGTGCCAGCAATCCCGGGATGGCCACTGAAGCTTTCTTT

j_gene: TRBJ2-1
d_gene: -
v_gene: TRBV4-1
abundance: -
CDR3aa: CASSHQPGGFYNEQFF
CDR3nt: TGCGCCAGCAGCCACCAGCCGGGGGGCTTTTACAATGAGCAGTTCTTC

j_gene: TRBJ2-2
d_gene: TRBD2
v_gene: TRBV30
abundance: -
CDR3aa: CAWSRTSGTGELFF
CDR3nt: TGTGCCTGGAGTCGAACTAGCGGTACCGGGGAGCTGTTTTTT

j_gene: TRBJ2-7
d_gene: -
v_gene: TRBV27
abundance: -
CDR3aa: CASSFLGLAPEKEQYF
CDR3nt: TGTGCCAGCAGTTTCCTTGGGCTAGCACCGGAGAAAGAGCAGTACTTC

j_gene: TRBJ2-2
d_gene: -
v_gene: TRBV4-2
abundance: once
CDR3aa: CASSQDPGAVGELFF
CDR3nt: TGTGCCAGCAGCCAAGATCCAGGGGCCGTCGGGGAGCTGTTTTTT

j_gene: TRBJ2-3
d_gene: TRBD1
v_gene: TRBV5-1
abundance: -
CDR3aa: CASSFLRDRGSTDTQYF
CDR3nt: TGCGCCAGCAGCTTTCTTAGGGACAGGGGCAGCACAGATACGCAGTATTTT

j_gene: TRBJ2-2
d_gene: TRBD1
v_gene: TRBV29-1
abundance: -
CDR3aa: CSVKGQGAPNTGELFF
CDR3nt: TGCAGCGTAAAGGGACAGGGGGCTCCGAACACCGGGGAGCTGTTTTTT

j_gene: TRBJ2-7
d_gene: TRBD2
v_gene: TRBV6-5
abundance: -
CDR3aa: CASRPGLAGVRQYF
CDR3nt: TGTGCCAGCAGACCGGGACTAGCGGGAGTAAGGCAGTACTTC

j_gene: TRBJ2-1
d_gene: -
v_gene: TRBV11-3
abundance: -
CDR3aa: CASSLDRLGEQFF
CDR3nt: TGTGCCAGCAGCTTAGACAGGCTGGGTGAGCAGTTCTTC

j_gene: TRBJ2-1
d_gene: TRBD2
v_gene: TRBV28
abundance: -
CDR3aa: CASTKMGLAGNEQFF
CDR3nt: TGTGCCAGCACCAAAATGGGACTAGCGGGCAATGAGCAGTTCTTC

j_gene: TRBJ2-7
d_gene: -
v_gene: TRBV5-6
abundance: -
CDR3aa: CATARGGGSYEQYF
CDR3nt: TGTGCCACCGCACGAGGGGGTGGATCCTACGAGCAGTACTTC

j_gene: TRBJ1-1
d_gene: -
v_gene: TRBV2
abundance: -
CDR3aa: CASMRTRVAFF
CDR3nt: TGTGCCAGCATGAGGACTCGGGTTGCTTTCTTT

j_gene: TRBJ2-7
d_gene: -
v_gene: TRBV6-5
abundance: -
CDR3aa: CASSYRGSEQYF
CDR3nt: TGTGCCAGCAGTTACCGGGGTTCCGAGCAGTACTTC

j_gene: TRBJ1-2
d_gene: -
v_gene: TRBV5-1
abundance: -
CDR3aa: CASSLAPQGYGYTF
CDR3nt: TGCGCCAGCAGCTTGGCCCCCCAGGGGTACGGCTACACCTTC

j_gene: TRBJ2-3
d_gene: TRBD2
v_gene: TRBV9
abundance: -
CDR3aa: CASKRGLADYARGTDTQYF
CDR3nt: TGTGCCAGCAAGAGGGGACTAGCGGACTACGCACGGGGCACAGATACGCAGTATTTT

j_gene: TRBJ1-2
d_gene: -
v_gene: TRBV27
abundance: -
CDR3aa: CASSFGGDSWGYTF
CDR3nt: TGTGCCAGCAGTTTTGGCGGGGATAGTTGGGGCTACACCTTC

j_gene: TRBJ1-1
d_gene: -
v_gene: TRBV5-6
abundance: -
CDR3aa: CASSPPGGDTEAFF
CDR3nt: TGTGCCAGCAGCCCCCCGGGGGGAGACACTGAAGCTTTCTTT

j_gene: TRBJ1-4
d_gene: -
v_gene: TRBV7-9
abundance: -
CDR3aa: CASSLRATNEKLFF
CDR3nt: TGTGCCAGCAGCTTACGTGCAACTAATGAAAAACTGTTTTTT

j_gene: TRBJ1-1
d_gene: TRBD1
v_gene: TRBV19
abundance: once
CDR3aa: CASSAWTGQGATEAFF
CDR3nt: TGTGCCAGTAGTGCCTGGACGGGACAGGGGGCCACTGAAGCTTTCTTT

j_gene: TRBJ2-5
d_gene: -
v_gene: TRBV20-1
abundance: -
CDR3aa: CSASLLGVFGETQYF
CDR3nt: TGCAGTGCGAGTTTATTAGGAGTGTTCGGAGAGACCCAGTACTTC

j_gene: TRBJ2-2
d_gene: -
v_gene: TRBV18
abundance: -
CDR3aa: CASSRTEANTGELFF
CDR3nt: TGTGCCAGCTCGCGGACTGAGGCGAACACCGGGGAGCTGTTTTTT

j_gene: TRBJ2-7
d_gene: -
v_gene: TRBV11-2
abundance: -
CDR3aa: CASSLSPDSHYEQYF
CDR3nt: TGTGCCAGCAGCTTATCCCCGGACAGCCACTACGAGCAGTACTTC

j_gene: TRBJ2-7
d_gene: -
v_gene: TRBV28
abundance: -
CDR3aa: CASTGAGAYEQYF
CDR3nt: TGTGCCAGCACGGGGGCGGGAGCCTACGAGCAGTACTTC

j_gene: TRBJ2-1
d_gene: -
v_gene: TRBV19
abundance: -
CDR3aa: CASSGLGTQKGRYNEQFF
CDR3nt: TGTGCCAGTTCTGGGTTGGGGACACAGAAGGGGCGTTACAATGAGCAGTTCTTC

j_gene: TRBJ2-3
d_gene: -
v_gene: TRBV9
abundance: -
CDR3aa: CASSVGRGLAGDTQYF
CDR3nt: TGTGCCAGCAGCGTAGGCAGGGGCTTAGCAGGGGATACGCAGTATTTT

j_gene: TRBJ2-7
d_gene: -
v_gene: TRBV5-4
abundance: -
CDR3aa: CASSRGLQYYEQYF
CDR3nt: TGTGCCAGCAGCCGCGGACTCCAATATTACGAGCAGTACTTC

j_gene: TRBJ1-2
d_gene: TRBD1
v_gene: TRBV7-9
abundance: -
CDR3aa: CASSLGGTGGRNYGYTF
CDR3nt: TGTGCCAGCAGCTTAGGCGGCACAGGGGGCCGAAACTATGGCTACACCTTC

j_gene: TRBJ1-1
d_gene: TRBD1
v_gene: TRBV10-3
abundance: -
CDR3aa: CAITSGGVNTEAFF
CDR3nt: TGTGCCATCACCTCAGGGGGCGTGAACACTGAAGCTTTCTTT

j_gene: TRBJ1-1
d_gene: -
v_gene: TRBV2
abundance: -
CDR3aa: CASSVGVEAFF
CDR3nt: TGTGCCAGCAGTGTAGGGGTTGAAGCTTTCTTT

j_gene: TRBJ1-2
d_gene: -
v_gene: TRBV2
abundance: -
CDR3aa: CASSEGGTNYGYTF
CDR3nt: TGTGCCAGCAGTGAGGGGGGAACTAACTATGGCTACACCTTC

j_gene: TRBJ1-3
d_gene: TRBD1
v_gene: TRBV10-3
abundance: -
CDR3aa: CASRDRSLSGNTIYF
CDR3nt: TGTGCCAGTCGGGACAGGTCATTATCTGGAAACACCATATATTTT

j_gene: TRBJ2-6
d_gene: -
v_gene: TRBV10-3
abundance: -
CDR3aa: CAISKAGGAGANVLTF
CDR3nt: TGTGCCATCAGTAAAGCTGGGGGCGCTGGGGCCAACGTCCTGACTTTC

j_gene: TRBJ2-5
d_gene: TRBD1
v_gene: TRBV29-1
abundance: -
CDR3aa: CSVGTDQETQYF
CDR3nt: TGCAGCGTAGGGACAGACCAAGAGACCCAGTACTTC

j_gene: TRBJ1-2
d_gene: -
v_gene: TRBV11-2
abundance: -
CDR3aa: CASSPTGVVTSNYGYTF
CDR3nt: TGTGCCAGCAGCCCCACAGGCGTAGTTACCTCTAACTATGGCTACACCTTC

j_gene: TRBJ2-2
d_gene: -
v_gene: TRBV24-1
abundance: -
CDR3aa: CATSAVAGNLHSEELFF
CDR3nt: TGTGCCACCAGTGCCGTTGCAGGAAACCTCCATTCCGAGGAGCTGTTTTTT

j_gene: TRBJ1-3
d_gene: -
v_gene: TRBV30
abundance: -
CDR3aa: CAWGNTGHSGNTIYF
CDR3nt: TGTGCCTGGGGGAACACAGGTCATTCTGGAAACACCATATATTTT

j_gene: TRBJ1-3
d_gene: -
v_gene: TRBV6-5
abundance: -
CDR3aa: CASSSWTPSSGNTIYF
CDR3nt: TGTGCCAGCAGTTCCTGGACACCGAGCTCTGGAAACACCATATATTTT